The 22 T cell receptor beta chains in this list originate from one sample, sequenced in a study of CD8 T cells in ankylosing spondylitis. Findings and caveats of the study: Ankylosing spondylitis blood appeared to carry a characteristic TCR beta motif of roughly 8 highly homologous variants.

MiXCR, applied by TCRdb to the 5' RACE reads, yields one record per CDR3 protein. Of some 700,000 distinct CDR3 sequences in the sample, around a fifth were seen once. No antigen is known for these receptors. The sample taken for sequencing was blood, either unsorted or a sorted T cell fraction (not recorded which). The origin of the receptors is a male donor with ankylosing spondylitis.

The V and J genes are TRBV4-1 and TRBJ2-7; possible D gene TRBD1, 7 bases. Germline V lookup: CDR1 MGHRA, CDR2 YSYEKL. The CDR3 runs to 14 residues. The V end lost 3 bases, the J end lost 3 bases, and 12 bases lay between the germline ends. The DNA of the CDR3 is TGCGCCAGCAGCCAGGAGGGACAGAACTACGAGCAGTACTTC. It is translated as CASSQEGQNYEQYF.

The chain has TRBV5-1 and TRBJ2-5; D gene ambiguous. Germline CDR1 is SGHRS and CDR2 is YFSETQ. This CDR3 has 14 residues. The V end was cut by 2 bases, the J end by 4 bases, with 12 bases between. This CDR3 reads CASSFSSTAETQYF. As DNA, the CDR3 is TGCGCCAGCAGCTTTAGTAGCACTGCAGAGACCCAGTACTTC. Supplemented by reference TRBV5-1 and TRBJ2-5, the full variable domain reads KAGVTQTPRYLIKTRGQQVTLSCSPISGHRSVSWYQQTPGQGLQFLFEYFSETQRNKGNFPGRFSGRQFSNSRSEMNVSTLELGDSALYLCASSFSSTAETQYFGPGTRLLVL.

The chain uses TRBV6-2 or TRBV6-3 and TRBJ2-7; the D is unclear. Between the trimmed V and J ends, which lost 2 bases and 5 bases, there was a span of 13 bases. Germline CDR1 is MNHEY and CDR2 is SVGEGT. This CDR3 comprises 14 residues. The DNA of the CDR3 is TGTGCCAGCAGTTACGGGGTAACGGGTGACGAGCAGTACTTC. It is translated as CASSYGVTGDEQYF.

This sequence joins TRBV30 and TRBJ2-7, with 10 positions matching TRBD1. The CDR3 runs to 14 residues. In germline, CDR1 is GTSNPN, CDR2 SVGIG (reference sequence). V was pared by 1 base and J by 3 bases, with 3 bases of the junction left unmatched. The chain's CDR3 is CAWSEGQGIYEQYF. CDR3 DNA sequence: TGTGCCTGGAGTGAGGGACAGGGGATCTACGAGCAGTACTTC.

This clonotype occurred a few times. The gene calls are TRBV7-2 and TRBJ2-1; the match to TRBD1 covers 7 bases. The CDR3 length is 15 residues. The V gene's germline CDR1 is SGHTA and CDR2 FQGNSA. V was clipped by 5 bases and J by 6 bases; unmatched bases: 10. The CDR3 DNA sequence: TGTGCCAGCAGCCAATCGACAGGGAATGTCAATGAGCAGTTCTTC. Its protein is CASSQSTGNVNEQFF. Complete variable domain (other parts from reference TRBV7-2 and TRBJ2-1): GAGVSQSPSNKVTEKGKDVELRCDPISGHTALYWYRQSLGQGLEFLIYFQGNSAPDKSGLPSDRFSAERTGGSVSTLTIQRTQQEDSAVYLCASSQSTGNVNEQFFGPGTRLTVL.

The chain carries TRBV10-3 and TRBJ1-5, with TRBD1 matching over 7 bases. Per germline, CDR1 ENHRY and CDR2 SYGVKD. V was pared by 5 bases and J by 5 bases, with 6 bases of the junction left unmatched. The CDR3 runs 14 residues. This chain's CDR3 is CAISRQGRDQPQHF. CDR3 coding DNA: TGTGCCATCAGTAGACAGGGACGAGATCAGCCCCAGCATTTT.

The chain employs TRBV24-1 and TRBJ2-1, with 8 positions matching TRBD2. V dropped 6 bases and J dropped 1; count of bases not matched to a gene: 7. CDR3 length equals 16 residues. CDR1 is KGHDR and CDR2 is SFDVKD in the germline V gene. The CDR3 loop is CATSLSGSGSYNEQFF. The CDR3 nucleotides read TGTGCCACCAGTTTGAGCGGGAGTGGGTCCTACAATGAGCAGTTCTTC.

The V call is TRBV5-1, the J call TRBJ2-1; 8 positions match TRBD1. The CDR3 is 14 residues long. From germline, CDR1 is SGHRS and CDR2 YFSETQ. V shed 8 bases and J 7 bases; nucleotides not matched to a gene: 11. The CDR3 DNA reads as TGCGCCAGTAAGGGGACAGGCGGCGGGAATGAGCAGTTCTTC. It yields the protein CASKGTGGGNEQFF.

This clonotype has only a few counts. V gene TRBV20-1 combines with J gene TRBJ2-7; TRBD2 agrees at 14 bases. Germline V gene sequence: CDR1 DFQATT, CDR2 SNEGSKA (reference sequence). Germline trimming cut 4 bases from V and 6 bases from J; bases unmatched to any gene: 11. The CDR3 loop spans 16 amino acids. The CDR3 nucleotides are TGCAGTGCTAAAGGGACTAGCGGGAGACTAAGTTCCGAGCAGTACTTC. Its translation is CSAKGTSGRLSSEQYF.

This clonotype was observed a few times. This chain connects TRBV3-1 to TRBJ2-1, with TRBD1 as a possible D gene (6 bases). The V end lost 4 bases, the J end lost 7 bases, and 17 bases lay between the germline ends. The CDR3 covers 15 residues. The V gene's germline CDR1 is LGHDT and CDR2 YNNKEL (reference sequence). The CDR3 region has the DNA TGTGCCAGCAGCCGGAAGAGACAGGACTCAAATGAGCAGTTCTTC. This codes for CASSRKRQDSNEQFF.

The rearrangement joins TRBV20-1 to TRBJ1-4, with a possible D match to TRBD1 (6 bases). Germline V gives CDR1 DFQATT, CDR2 SNEGSKA (reference sequence). V was clipped by 6 bases and J by 2 bases, with 7 bases between them. This CDR3 comprises 12 residues. CDR3 bases: TGCAGTGCAGGGGGGACTAATGAAAAACTGTTTTTT. Its translation: CSAGGTNEKLFF.

This clonotype came up a few times. V gene TRBV7-8 combines with J gene TRBJ1-5; tentative D call: TRBD1 (5 bases). The CDR3 sequence is 15 residues long. CDR1 is SGHVS, CDR2 FQNEAQ, per germline. Trimming pared 4 bases from V and 1 base from J, leaving 11 bases between. The chain's CDR3 is CASSSVGVSNQPQHF. As DNA, the CDR3 is TGTGCCAGCAGCTCCGTGGGGGTCAGCAATCAGCCCCAGCATTTT. Filled out from reference TRBV7-8 and TRBJ1-5, the complete variable domain reads GAGVSQSPRYKVAKRGQDVALRCDPISGHVSLFWYQQALGQGPEFLTYFQNEAQLDKSGLPSDRFFAERPEGSVSTLKIQRTQQEDSAVYLCASSSVGVSNQPQHFGDGTRLSIL.

This clonotype has just a few counts. The V gene is TRBV20-1, the J gene TRBJ1-2, with 7 bases fitting TRBD1. Germline V gene sequence: CDR1 DFQATT, CDR2 SNEGSKA (reference sequence). V shed 6 bases, J shed 6 bases, and the junction held 7 bases outside the gene matches. The CDR3 runs 12 residues. The CDR3 spells CSATRGADGYTF. For the CDR3, the DNA is TGCAGTGCAACCAGGGGGGCTGATGGCTACACCTTC.

This clonotype was recorded a few times. The chain recombines TRBV2 with TRBJ2-2; D is unclear. CDR3 size: 14 residues. V lost 2 bases to trimming and J lost 4 bases, with 8 bases between them. Germline V lookup: CDR1 SNHLY, CDR2 FYNNEI. CDR3 sequence reads: CASSEFPLTGELFF. CDR3 coding DNA: TGTGCCAGCAGTGAATTCCCTCTCACCGGGGAGCTGTTTTTT.

This clonotype was counted a few times. The chain joins TRBV7-9 to TRBJ1-1, with D maybe TRBD1 (6 bases). The CDR3 consists of 15 residues. V lost 2 bases to trimming and J lost 1 base, with 11 bases between them. Germline loops: CDR1 SEHNR, CDR2 FQNEAQ (reference sequence). The CDR3 region has the DNA TGTGCCAGCAGCTTATTTAGGGGGACGAACACTGAAGCTTTCTTT. Protein: CASSLFRGTNTEAFF. Full variable domain (outside the CDR3, taken from reference TRBV7-9 and TRBJ1-1): DTGVSQNPRHKITKRGQNVTFRCDPISEHNRLYWYRQTLGQGPEFLTYFQNEAQLEKSRLLSDRFSAERPKGSFSTLEIQRTEQGDSAMYLCASSLFRGTNTEAFFGQGTRLTVV.

This clonotype was counted between two and nine times. The rearrangement links TRBV6-2 or TRBV6-3 to TRBJ2-1; D is ambiguous. Looked up from germline, CDR1 is MNHEY and CDR2 is SVGEGT. The CDR3 runs to 12 residues. The V gene lost 6 bases and the J gene lost 9 bases, with 12 bases spanning the gap. CDR3 in DNA: TGTGCCAGCAGCCCGAGAAACACTGAGCAGTTCTTC. It codes for CASSPRNTEQFF.

CDR3 sequence (DNA): TGTGCCAGCAGTGACAGTCGGGGCCGTACATTTTCCTCTGGGGCCAACGTCCTGACTTTC. Protein: CASSDSRGRTFSSGANVLTF. The J gene is TRBJ2-6, the V gene TRBV25-1, with D possibly being TRBD1 or TRBD2 (5 bases each). The CDR3 totals 20 residues. The ends were cut back, 3 bases at V and 0 bases at J, with 21 bases in the middle. The germline CDR1 and CDR2 sequences are MGHDK and SYGVNS.

J is TRBJ2-7 and V is TRBV20-1, with 10 bases aligning to TRBD2. In germline, CDR1 is DFQATT, CDR2 SNEGSKA (reference sequence). V was clipped by 6 bases and J by 4 bases; unmatched bases: 12. This CDR3 has 15 residues. CDR3 coding DNA: TGCAGTGCCTGGCCGGAAGCGGGGGGGCGGTACGAGCAGTACTTC. Encoded protein: CSAWPEAGGRYEQYF.

This clonotype has just a few counts. The CDR3 nucleotides are TGTGCCAGCAGCAATGGGGACGAAGGCGTGCAGTACTTC. It codes for CASSNGDEGVQYF. The gene calls are TRBV7-3 and TRBJ2-7; D possibly uses TRBD1 or TRBD2 (5 bases each). Germline CDR1 is SGHTA and CDR2 is FQGTGA. V was trimmed by 5 bases and J by 9 bases, leaving 17 bases between them. The CDR3 sequence is 13 residues long.

In its sample, this clonotype was seen a few times. The chain employs TRBV6-1 and TRBJ2-7, with 7 bases identical to TRBD2. The germline gives CDR1 MNHNS, CDR2 SASEGT. With V trimmed by 6 bases and J by 2 bases, 10 bases remained unmatched. This CDR3 is built from 15 residues. The CDR3 coding sequence is TGTGCCAGCAGCCTTAGGGAGGGTAATACCTACGAGCAGTACTTC. This sequence encodes CASSLREGNTYEQYF.

The chain recombines TRBV27 with TRBJ2-7; D may be TRBD1 or TRBD2 (6 bases each). CDR1 is MNHEY, CDR2 SMNVEV, per germline (reference sequence). V shed 3 bases and J shed 5 bases, with 20 bases lying between them. This CDR3 is 16 amino acids long. DNA of the CDR3: TGTGCCAGCAGTTTGATAAGTCCATCGGGGGCGGACGAGCAGTACTTC. Residues: CASSLISPSGADEQYF.

The chain combines TRBV29-1 with TRBJ2-1; the D gene is possibly TRBD1 (7 bases). Between the trimmed V and J ends, which lost 1 base and 0 bases, there was a span of 16 bases. Germline V gives CDR1 SQVTM, CDR2 ANQGSEA. This CDR3 region has 17 residues. The CDR3 region is CSVEGVGQGGSYNEQFF. CDR3 DNA: TGCAGCGTTGAAGGGGTGGGGCAGGGGGGCTCCTACAATGAGCAGTTCTTC.